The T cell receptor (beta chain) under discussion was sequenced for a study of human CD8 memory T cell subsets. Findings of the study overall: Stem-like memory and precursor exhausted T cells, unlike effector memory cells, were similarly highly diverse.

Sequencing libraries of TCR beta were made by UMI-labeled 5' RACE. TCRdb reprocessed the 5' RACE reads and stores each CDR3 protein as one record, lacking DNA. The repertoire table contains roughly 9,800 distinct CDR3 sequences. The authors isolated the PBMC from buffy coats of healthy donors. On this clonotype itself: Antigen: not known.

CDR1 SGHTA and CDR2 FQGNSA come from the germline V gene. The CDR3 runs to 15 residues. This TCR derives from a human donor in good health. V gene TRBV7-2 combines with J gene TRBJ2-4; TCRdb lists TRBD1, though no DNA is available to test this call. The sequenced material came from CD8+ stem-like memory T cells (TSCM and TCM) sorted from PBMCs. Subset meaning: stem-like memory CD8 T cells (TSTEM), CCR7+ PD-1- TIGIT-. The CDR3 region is CASSLLTGEGNIQYF.